Following are 17 T cell receptor beta chains from one sample sequenced in a study of T cells in Graves' hyperthyroidism and ophthalmopathy. Researchers took RNA transcripts and amplified the TCR beta CDR3 regions from them. TCR CDR3 regions were first amplified by RT-PCR with HTBI primers. From the multiplex PCR reads, TCRdb called clonotypes with MiXCR, one entry per CDR3 protein. The sample consists of approximately 430,000 distinct CDR3 sequences, roughly 14% of them appearing once. Source material: blood. The receptors shown here come from a young man with Graves' ophthalmopathy.

On this clonotype itself: A clone one base away is much larger, so this may be a read error. V usage is TRBV14 and J usage is TRBJ2-2, with D uncertain. This CDR3 comprises 13 residues. Deletions cut 6 bases from V and 1 base from J, with 6 bases between. Germline CDR1 and CDR2: SGHDN and FVKESK. CDR3 DNA: TGTGCCAGCAGACAACAGAACACCGGGGAGCTGTTTTTT. Amino acids: CASRQQNTGELFF.

The V call is TRBV14, the J call TRBJ2-6; D ambiguous. From germline, CDR1 is SGHDN and CDR2 FVKESK. Trimming removed 0 bases from V and 2 bases from J, with 11 bases in between. The CDR3 has 17 amino acids. The CDR3 loop is CASSQDFQGPGANVLTF. CDR3 in DNA: TGTGCCAGCAGCCAAGATTTTCAAGGACCTGGGGCCAACGTCCTGACTTTC.

The table lists this clonotype with many counts. This chain joins TRBV7-9 and TRBJ2-7; 8 bases fit TRBD2. Looked up from germline, CDR1 is SEHNR and CDR2 is FQNEAQ (reference sequence). The CDR3 sequence is 16 residues long. V shed 5 bases, J shed 2 bases, and the junction held 11 bases outside the gene matches. The CDR3 protein is CASSHPAGGPPYEQYF. DNA for the CDR3: TGTGCCAGCAGCCACCCGGCGGGAGGACCACCCTACGAGCAGTACTTC.

This chain uses TRBV20-1 with TRBJ2-2; D is possibly TRBD2 (6 bases). Per the germline V gene, CDR1 is DFQATT and CDR2 is SNEGSKA (reference sequence). The CDR3 contains 14 residues. V gave up 3 bases and J gave up 0 bases, with 8 bases separating them. The CDR3, as DNA: TGCAGTGCTAGGGGGGAGGCGAACACCGGGGAGCTGTTTTTT. Protein sequence: CSARGEANTGELFF.

This clonotype was seen at least ten times. This chain joins TRBV3-1 and TRBJ2-1; 10 nucleotides align to TRBD2. V shed 3 bases and J 12 bases; nucleotides not matched to a gene: 5. Germline V gene data show CDR1 as LGHDT and CDR2 as YNNKEL (reference sequence). The CDR3 length is 13 residues. CDR3 in DNA: TGTGCCAGCAGCCAGCAGACTAGCGGGTGGCAGTTCTTC. Its translation is CASSQQTSGWQFF.

This clonotype was observed many times. V is TRBV20-1 and J is TRBJ2-7; no clear D gene. TRBJ2-1 matches the DNA end more closely, so the J call is doubtful. The germline V gene encodes CDR1 DFQATT and CDR2 SNEGSKA (reference sequence). The CDR3 sequence is 13 residues long. CDR3 sequence: CSARDARMYEQFF. CDR3 DNA sequence: TGCAGTGCTAGAGATGCTAGAATGTACGAGCAGTTCTTC.

This clonotype appeared many times. V and J are TRBV11-2 and TRBJ2-7; 8 nucleotides line up with TRBD1. Germline CDR1 SGHAT, CDR2 FQNNGV. Trimming removed 4 bases from V and 6 bases from J; junction bases left unmatched: 5. The CDR3 contains 13 residues. The CDR3, as DNA: TGTGCCAGCAGCTGGGGACAGGCTGGCGAGCAGTACTTC. It codes for CASSWGQAGEQYF.

The sample holds many counts of this clonotype. The rearrangement uses TRBV2 and TRBJ2-5; D is undetermined. V dropped 4 bases and J dropped 4 bases, with 7 bases sitting between them. There are 12 residues in the CDR3. CDR1 SNHLY and CDR2 FYNNEI come from the germline V gene. CDR3 protein: CASSGTRETQYF. CDR3 bases: TGTGCCAGCAGTGGAACGAGAGAGACCCAGTACTTC. The full variable domain, in which reference TRBV2 and TRBJ2-5 provide the parts outside the CDR3, is EPEVTQTPSHQVTQMGQEVILRCVPISNHLYFYWYRQILGQKVEFLVSFYNNEISEKSEIFDDQFSVERPDGSNFTLKIRSTKLEDSAMYFCASSGTRETQYFGPGTRLLVL.

The rearrangement joins TRBV5-1 to TRBJ2-6; 8 bases line up with TRBD2. Germline V gene lookup returns CDR1 SGHRS and CDR2 YFSETQ. Trimming cost V 1 base and J 4 bases; bases outside gene matches: 7. The CDR3 is made up of 17 amino acids. The CDR3 DNA follows: TGCGCCAGCAGCTTGAGCGGGGGCGCGGCAGGGGCCAACGTCCTGACTTTC. Its translation is CASSLSGGAAGANVLTF.

At least ten counts were recorded for this clonotype. V is TRBV20-1 and J is TRBJ1-1, with 7 bases that match TRBD1. This CDR3 region has 13 residues. Germline assignment: CDR1 DFQATT and CDR2 SNEGSKA (reference sequence). J was trimmed by 1 base and V by 4 bases; bases with no gene match: 3. This chain's CDR3 is CSANRGSNTEAFF. The CDR3 nucleotides read TGCAGTGCTAACAGGGGTTCGAACACTGAAGCTTTCTTT.

CDR3 DNA sequence: TGTGCCAGCAGCTTGGTGGACAGGGTTGGGAATGAGCAGTACTTC. Translated: CASSLVDRVGNEQYF. This chain joins TRBV5-4 and TRBJ2-7, with TRBD1 matching over 8 bases. Germline-derived CDR1 and CDR2 are SGHNT and YYREEE (reference sequence). The CDR3 totals 15 residues. J gave up 7 bases and V 0 bases, and 9 bases lay outside the gene matches.

This clonotype was seen more than once but under ten times. The chain has TRBV5-5 and TRBJ1-2; 9 bases agree with TRBD1. Germline V gene sequence: CDR1 SGHKS, CDR2 YYEKEE (reference sequence). Trimming cost V 0 bases and J 2 bases; bases outside gene matches: 2. This CDR3 has 15 residues. CDR3 region: CASSLGQGGNYGYTF. The DNA for the CDR3 is TGTGCCAGCAGCTTGGGACAGGGGGGGAACTATGGCTACACCTTC. Filled out from reference TRBV5-5 and TRBJ1-2, the complete variable domain reads DAGVTQSPTHLIKTRGQQVTLRCSPISGHKSVSWYQQVLGQGPQFIFQYYEKEERGRGNFPDRFSARQFPNYSSELNVNALLLGDSALYLCASSLGQGGNYGYTFGSGTRLTVV.

The chain couples TRBV5-1 to TRBJ2-1; D not resolved. This CDR3 contains 13 residues. Germline V gene sequence: CDR1 SGHRS, CDR2 YFSETQ. The V gene lost 4 bases and the J gene lost 8 bases, with 13 bases spanning the gap. CDR3 protein: CASSPNRVDEQFF. CDR3 nucleotides: TGCGCCAGCAGCCCAAATAGGGTGGATGAGCAGTTCTTC. Combining the CDR3 with reference TRBV5-1 and TRBJ2-1 gives the whole variable domain KAGVTQTPRYLIKTRGQQVTLSCSPISGHRSVSWYQQTPGQGLQFLFEYFSETQRNKGNFPGRFSGRQFSNSRSEMNVSTLELGDSALYLCASSPNRVDEQFFGPGTRLTVL.

This clonotype appeared many times. The V and J genes are TRBV27 and TRBJ2-7; 7 nucleotides agree with TRBD1. CDR3 length: 13 residues. CDR1 MNHEY and CDR2 SMNVEV come from the germline V gene (reference sequence). Trimming removed 4 bases from V and 4 bases from J; junction bases left unmatched: 4. In nucleotides, the CDR3 is TGTGCCAGCAGTTCGACAGGGAATTACGAGCAGTACTTC. Its protein is CASSSTGNYEQYF.

This clonotype appeared many times. The rearrangement links TRBV12-3 or TRBV12-4 to TRBJ1-2, with D possibly TRBD1 on 6 matching bases. This CDR3 has 12 residues. The ends were cut back, 7 bases at V and 8 bases at J, with 14 bases in the middle. The CDR3 reads CASTAGAPGYTF. The CDR3 DNA reads TGTGCCAGCACCGCGGGGGCACCCGGCTACACCTTC.

This clonotype was counted many times. This rearrangement joins TRBV11-2 to TRBJ1-1; D gene uncertain. Trimming cost V 2 bases and J 1 base, with 5 bases left between them. CDR1 and CDR2 from the germline V gene are SGHAT and FQNNGV. The length of the CDR3 is 13 residues. The CDR3 DNA reads as TGTGCCAGCAGCTTAAACAGGAACACTGAAGCTTTCTTT. Translated: CASSLNRNTEAFF.

V is TRBV7-8 and J is TRBJ2-2; unclear D gene. The CDR3 has 14 amino acids. Per germline, CDR1 SGHVS and CDR2 FQNEAQ. V was clipped by 1 base and J by 4 bases, with 7 bases between them. CDR3 coding DNA: TGTGCCAGCAGCTTAGGGCTTAGCACCGGGGAGCTGTTTTTT. Amino acids: CASSLGLSTGELFF.